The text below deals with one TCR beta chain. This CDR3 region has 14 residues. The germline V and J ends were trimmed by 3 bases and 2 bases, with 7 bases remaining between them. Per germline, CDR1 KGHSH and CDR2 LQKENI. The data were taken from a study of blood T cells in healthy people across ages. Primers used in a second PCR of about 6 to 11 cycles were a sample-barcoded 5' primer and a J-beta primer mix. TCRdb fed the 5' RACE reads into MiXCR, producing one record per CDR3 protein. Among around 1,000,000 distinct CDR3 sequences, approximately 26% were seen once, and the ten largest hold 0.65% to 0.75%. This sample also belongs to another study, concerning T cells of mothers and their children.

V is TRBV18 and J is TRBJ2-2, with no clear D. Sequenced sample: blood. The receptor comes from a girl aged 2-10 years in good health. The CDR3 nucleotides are TGTGCCAGCTCACCGACCGGTAACACCGGGGAGCTGTTTTTT. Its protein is CASSPTGNTGELFF.